This is a list of T cell receptor beta chains from one sample in a study of blood T cell repertoires in COVID-19. TCRdb's copy holds only in-frame clones and misses some; the assay was immunoSEQ multiplex PCR. The sample records some 200,000 clones, roughly 80% being singletons. Sequencing input: peripheral blood. All receptors come from a woman aged 55-70 years with acute or convalescent COVID-19. Both conserved end residues are part of each CDR3. Not every row has a clone size; where given, it reads once, few, many or a size class.

abundance	v_gene	j_gene	CDR3aa
once	TRBV6-5	TRBJ1-3	CASRRGSGIGNTIYF
NA	TRBV5-1	TRBJ1-1	CASSLDGWTEAFF
NA	TRBV29-1	TRBJ1-2	CSVDTWTGQNNYGYTF
NA	TRBV7-9	TRBJ1-6	CASSLGDRTNSPLHF
NA	TRBV7-9	TRBJ1-3	CASSFREDRVAGNTIYF
NA	TRBV9	TRBJ2-7	CASSLDSHSSYEQCF
NA	TRBV5-4	TRBJ2-3	CASSSGQGASDTQYF
NA	TRBV10-3	TRBJ1-2	CAISDPDHIYGYTF
NA	TRBV7-2	TRBJ1-1	CASSLGVNLNTEAFF
NA	TRBV11-2	TRBJ2-7	CASSPGYLYEQYF
NA	TRBV4-1	TRBJ1-4	CASSQDRLGRGEKLFF
NA	TRBV3-1/TRBV3-2	TRBJ2-5	CASSQGLAGGGETQYF
NA	TRBV6-5	TRBJ1-3	CASSYGGGTAGNTIYF
few	TRBV6-1	TRBJ1-5	CASSEGQARLPQHF
NA	TRBV30	TRBJ2-3	CAWSPGTPVADTQYF
once	TRBV4-2	TRBJ2-1	CASSQDWRGSYNEQFF
NA	TRBV9	TRBJ1-3	CASSGRPGSGNTIYF
NA	TRBV3-1/TRBV3-2	TRBJ2-1	CASSQDRLAGADNEQFF
NA	TRBV29-1	TRBJ2-7	CSAIQVYEQYF
NA	TRBV4-2	TRBJ1-2	CASSLGDSNYGYTF
NA	TRBV19	TRBJ2-7	CASARVPYEQYF
NA	TRBV2	TRBJ2-1	CASRGLAGDLYNEQFF
NA	TRBV19	TRBJ1-6	CASSEGNHYNSPLHF
NA	TRBV29-1	TRBJ2-3	CSAKAADTQYF
NA	TRBV19	TRBJ1-5	CASSSVQGQPQHF
NA	TRBV7-2	TRBJ2-5	CASSLSAGVGQETQYF
NA	TRBV12-5	TRBJ1-4	CASGLELVQGNDEKLFF
NA	TRBV5-1	TRBJ1-1	CASSTQGAPNTEAFF
NA	TRBV7-2	TRBJ1-1	CASSLGSVVGQLNTEAFF
NA	TRBV12-3/TRBV12-4	TRBJ2-1	CASSLANRGMQFF
NA	TRBV5-4	TRBJ2-7	CASKPGTGGFYEQYF
once	TRBV19	TRBJ2-1	CASRIAGGSNEQFF
NA	TRBV7-2	TRBJ1-2	CASSPRDRAYGYTF
NA	TRBV30	TRBJ1-2	CAGNTGVGGYTF
NA	TRBV6-5	TRBJ1-2	CAITNTGGLYGYTF
once	TRBV11-1	TRBJ1-1	CASSSPGGAEAFF
NA	TRBV6-6	TRBJ1-2	CASRRETANYGYTF
few	TRBV30	TRBJ1-1	CAWVTQGGTEAFF
NA	TRBV11-1	TRBJ2-7	CASSSGQGASYEQYF
NA	TRBV12-5	TRBJ1-6	CASGLDEPSRKGAQNSPLHF
NA	TRBV6-6	TRBJ1-2	CASTPQGALHGYTF
NA	TRBV10-3	TRBJ2-3	CAISGTGVADTQYF
NA	TRBV5-1	TRBJ1-3	CASSPDRGGNTIYF
NA	TRBV27	TRBJ1-2	CASTTGTGYGYTF
NA	TRBV19	TRBJ1-1	CASSRKAQGGADEAFF
NA	TRBV5-4	TRBJ1-2	CASSLQGGDGYTF
NA	TRBV3-1/TRBV3-2	TRBJ2-3	CASSQQGRDTQYF
NA	TRBV25-1	TRBJ2-1	CASSEGTGRTNEQFF
NA	TRBV6-5	TRBJ1-2	CASDVGQGYGYTF
NA	TRBV7-2	TRBJ2-2	CASSLGSLAGVTGELFF
NA	TRBV19	TRBJ1-1	CASSIRTGVRDTEAFF
once	TRBV13	TRBJ1-4	CASSRKGGQKNEKLFF
NA	TRBV7-3	TRBJ1-3	CASSLLGTGVSEGNTIYF
NA	TRBV10-3	TRBJ1-5	CAIGEQVGNQPQHF